The clone carrying this T cell receptor (beta chain) was seen a few times. RNA transcripts provided the source from which TCR beta CDR3 regions were amplified. HTBI primers drove first-round RT-PCR of the TCR CDR3. TCRdb re-analysed the multiplex PCR reads in MiXCR, keeping a single row per CDR3 protein. This repertoire shows about 290,000 distinct CDR3 sequences, approximately 16% found once; its top ten account for 30%. This record belongs to a study of T cells in Graves' hyperthyroidism and ophthalmopathy. Patients were excluded for uncontrolled infection, other autoimmune disease, pregnancy or lactation. The V segment lost 3 bases and the J segment 4 bases; nucleotides outside the gene matches: 4. This CDR3 has 15 residues. Per the germline V gene, CDR1 is SGHRS and CDR2 is YFSETQ.

The genes are TRBV5-1 and TRBJ1-4, with 9 bases matching TRBD1. The receptor was derived from a woman between 45 and 60 years old with Graves' hyperthyroidism that later progressed to Graves' ophthalmopathy. Source material: blood. CDR3 residues: CASSSTGGLNEKLFF. The CDR3 DNA follows: TGCGCCAGCAGCTCAACAGGGGGCCTTAATGAAAAACTGTTTTTT.